Below, 14 T cell receptor beta chains from the same sample are listed, as sequenced in a study of neoadjuvant anti-PD-1 for oral cavity cancer. The time point: after neoadjuvant nivolumab, at surgical resection. TCRdb's table, derived via immunoSEQ multiplex PCR, lists solely in-frame clones and lacks some. Of roughly 14,000 clones listed, roughly three quarters are singletons. This sample comprised PBMCs, obtained after nivolumab (anti-PD-1) treatment. The source of these receptors is a person aged 35 to 85 with oral cavity squamous cell carcinoma.

The rearrangement uses TRBV6-6 and TRBJ2-5, with a tentative D call TRBD2 (7 bases). Deletions cut 8 bases from V and 5 bases from J, with 21 bases between. Per the germline V gene, CDR1 is MNHNY and CDR2 is SVGAGI (reference sequence). The CDR3 runs to 15 residues. CDR3 region: CASVGGGHYRETQYF. Written as DNA, the CDR3 is TGTGCCAGCGTGGGGGGGGGCCACTACAGGGAGACCCAGTACTTC.

CDR3 bases: TGCGCCAGCAGCCGGGACAACTCTGGAAACACCATATATTTT. Its translation: CASSRDNSGNTIYF. The rearrangement links TRBV5-1 to TRBJ1-3, with D tentatively TRBD1 (6 bases). There are 14 residues in the CDR3. V was clipped by 4 bases and J by 0 bases, with 8 bases between them. CDR1 SGHRS and CDR2 YFSETQ come from the germline V gene.

The rearrangement links TRBV30 to TRBJ2-7; no clear D gene. The CDR3 has 14 residues. V was pared by 6 bases and J by 2 bases, with 17 bases between. In germline, CDR1 is GTSNPN, CDR2 SVGIG (reference sequence). The CDR3 is CACYRTAAAYEQYF. The CDR3 DNA follows: TGTGCCTGCTACCGGACGGCGGCGGCCTACGAGCAGTACTTC.

This clone was recorded only once. V and J are TRBV28 and TRBJ2-7, with D tentatively TRBD2 (6 bases). The CDR3 is 12 amino acids. Germline CDR1 and CDR2: MDHEN and SYDVKM. Trimming took 5 bases from V and 2 from J, leaving 7 bases between them. Here the CDR3 reads CASSPGAYEQYF. CDR3 DNA: TGTGCCAGCAGTCCGGGGGCCTACGAGCAGTACTTC.

This rearrangement joins TRBV29-1 to TRBJ2-7, with D possibly matching TRBD1 (6 bases). The CDR3 consists of 13 residues. In germline, CDR1 is SQVTM, CDR2 ANQGSEA. The ends were cut back, 0 bases at V and 2 bases at J, with 8 bases in the middle. CDR3 in amino acids: CSVEEGTTYEQYF. The CDR3 nucleotides read TGCAGCGTTGAAGAGGGGACAACCTACGAGCAGTACTTC.

The chain joins TRBV25-1 to TRBJ2-7; possibly TRBD2 for D (6 bases). Germline V gives CDR1 MGHDK, CDR2 SYGVNS. Trimming shortened V by 5 bases and J by 7 bases, and 15 bases separated the two germline ends. The CDR3 is 13 amino acids. The CDR3 reads CASSWRGPLEQYF. CDR3 sequence (DNA): TGTGCCAGCAGTTGGAGGGGCCCTTTGGAGCAGTACTTC.

This chain joins TRBV27 and TRBJ2-7; D uncertain. CDR3 length: 13 residues. Trimming stripped 6 bases from V and 6 bases from J, with 15 bases between. CDR1 MNHEY and CDR2 SMNVEV come from the germline V gene (reference sequence). The CDR3 DNA is TGTGCCAGCAGCGTGGTACCCGGTGCCGAGCAGTACTTC. Amino acid sequence: CASSVVPGAEQYF.

This clone has only a few counts. The rearrangement links TRBV27 to TRBJ1-1; D is uncertain. This CDR3 is built from 13 residues. Per germline, CDR1 MNHEY and CDR2 SMNVEV (reference sequence). The ends were cut back, 5 bases at V and 3 bases at J, with 10 bases in the middle. The CDR3 spells CASSRDGDTEAFF. The CDR3 DNA reads TGTGCCAGCAGTCGAGACGGGGACACTGAAGCTTTCTTT.

This clone was picked up one time. J is TRBJ2-3 and V is TRBV2, with D perhaps TRBD2 (7 bases). The CDR3 totals 14 residues. V gave up 4 bases and J gave up 7 bases, with 15 bases separating them. From germline, CDR1 is SNHLY and CDR2 FYNNEI. As DNA, the CDR3 is TGTGCCAGCAGTGTGACTAGCCGGGGGCATACGCAGTATTTT. Protein sequence: CASSVTSRGHTQYF.

The chain joins TRBV9 to TRBJ1-3; D is uncertain. V gave up 3 bases and J gave up 0 bases, with 13 bases separating them. The CDR3 runs to 16 residues. Per germline, CDR1 SGDLS and CDR2 YYNGEE. In DNA form, the CDR3 reads TGTGCCAGCAGCGCTGGAGCCGCCTTCTCTGGAAACACCATATATTTT. It specifies CASSAGAAFSGNTIYF.

This rearrangement joins TRBV11-2 to TRBJ2-3; D might be TRBD1 (5 bases). The CDR3 runs to 14 residues. Germline CDR1 is SGHAT and CDR2 is FQNNGV. With 0 bases removed from V and 3 bases from J, the gap between germline ends came to 7 bases. In nucleotides, the CDR3 is TGTGCCAGCAGCTTAGACAGGGTAACAGATACGCAGTATTTT. Translating it yields CASSLDRVTDTQYF. Using reference TRBV11-2 and TRBJ2-3 for the parts outside the CDR3, the full variable domain is EAGVAQSPRYKIIEKRQSVAFWCNPISGHATLYWYQQILGQGPKLLIQFQNNGVVDDSQLPKDRFSAERLKGVDSTLKIQPAKLEDSAVYLCASSLDRVTDTQYFGPGTRLTVL.

J is TRBJ1-1 and V is TRBV19; D may be TRBD1 (6 bases). Trimming stripped 4 bases from V and 4 bases from J, with 16 bases between. CDR3 size: 15 residues. From germline, CDR1 is LNHDA and CDR2 SQIVND (reference sequence). CDR3 DNA sequence: TGTGCCAGTAGTACCCAGGGGCCCTTGGGCACTGAAGCTTTCTTT. Its protein product is CASSTQGPLGTEAFF.

This clone occurred a few times. This chain's CDR3 is CASTTGYSMNSPLHF. In DNA, the CDR3 is TGTGCCAGCACCACAGGGTACAGTATGAATTCACCCCTCCACTTT. This chain joins TRBV5-6 and TRBJ1-6; tentative D call: TRBD1 (6 bases). Per the germline V gene, CDR1 is SGHDT and CDR2 is YYEEEE. The CDR3 has 15 amino acids. Trimming pared 6 bases from V and 7 bases from J, leaving 17 bases between.

The chain carries TRBV6-1 and TRBJ2-3; TRBD2 matches at 10 bases. Germline V gene lookup returns CDR1 MNHNS and CDR2 SASEGT. The V segment lost 6 bases and the J segment 3 bases; nucleotides outside the gene matches: 6. CDR3 length equals 15 residues. The CDR3 here is CASRPPGLATDTQYF. The DNA of the CDR3 is TGTGCCAGCAGACCACCGGGACTAGCGACAGATACGCAGTATTTT.